Presented here are 18 T cell receptor beta chains from one specimen sequenced in a study of T-cell reconstitution after alpha-beta-depleted transplantation in children. This sample's TCRbeta library carried unique molecular identifier barcodes. In TCRdb, the PCR reads were re-called with MiXCR into one record per CDR3 protein. The sample yields a few hundred thousand distinct CDR3 sequences, about 17% seen once. The material sequenced was PBMCs, mostly from graft donor cells, taken 360 days after TCRalphabeta/CD19-depleted stem cell transplant. All receptors come from a boy younger than two who had a stem cell transplant for Wiskott-Aldrich syndrome, so the T cells may come from the graft donor.

The chain employs TRBV29-1 and TRBJ1-2; 10 bases map to TRBD1. Germline V gene data show CDR1 as SQVTM and CDR2 as ANQGSEA. This CDR3 is 13 amino acids long. The ends lost 0 bases at V and 14 bases at J; junction bases unmatched: 9. As DNA, the CDR3 is TGCAGCGTTGAAGACTGGGACAGGGGCCTCCAGACCTTC. It encodes CSVEDWDRGLQTF.

This clonotype showed up just a few times. This chain joins TRBV29-1 and TRBJ2-1; no firm D call. This CDR3 is 14 amino acids long. Per germline, CDR1 SQVTM and CDR2 ANQGSEA. The ends were cut back, 7 bases at V and 5 bases at J, with 18 bases in the middle. CDR3 sequence: CSALRWGTDNEQFF. The CDR3 DNA is TGCAGCGCTTTGCGGTGGGGAACCGACAATGAGCAGTTCTTC.

This clonotype was picked up a small number of times. The CDR3, as DNA: TGTGCCAGCAGCTTATTGCTAGCGGGAGGGCCGTGGGCCGATACGCAGTATTTT. It specifies CASSLLLAGGPWADTQYF. This rearrangement joins TRBV7-2 to TRBJ2-3; TRBD2 matches at 12 bases. The CDR3 runs to 18 residues. Per the germline V gene, CDR1 is SGHTA and CDR2 is FQGNSA. V lost 2 bases, J lost 6 bases, and 12 bases stayed unmatched.

A note on this clonotype: A junction end diverges from the germline sequence, so it may reflect a read error. The gene calls are TRBV14 and TRBJ2-1, with 14 bases identical to TRBD2. The CDR3 is made up of 19 amino acids. Germline values: CDR1 SGHDN, CDR2 FVKESK. The CDR3 spells CASSPQIGLAGGHYNKQFF. The CDR3 DNA reads TGTGCCAGCAGTCCTCAAATTGGACTAGCGGGGGGACATTACAATAAGCAGTTCTTC.

The rearrangement links TRBV18 to TRBJ2-4, with D perhaps matching TRBD1 (5 bases). The CDR3 covers 15 residues. Deletions cut 5 bases from V and 7 bases from J, with 18 bases between. Per germline, CDR1 KGHSH and CDR2 LQKENI. CDR3 amino acids: CASSTRNNPGNIQYF. CDR3 sequence (DNA): TGTGCCAGCTCAACCCGGAATAACCCAGGGAACATTCAGTACTTC.

Many counts were recorded for this clonotype. This chain connects TRBV11-1 to TRBJ2-5; D gene uncertain. V was trimmed by 0 bases and J by 4 bases, leaving 6 bases between them. This CDR3 region has 13 residues. The germline gives CDR1 SGHAT, CDR2 FQDESV (reference sequence). CDR3 bases: TGTGCCAGCAGCTTAGCGACAAGAGAGACCCAGTACTTC. Its translation: CASSLATRETQYF.

This clonotype was seen a handful of times. This chain joins TRBV20-1 and TRBJ1-6; 7 positions match TRBD1. This CDR3 contains 15 residues. The trim removed 1 base at V and 10 bases at J, leaving 10 bases unmatched. Looked up from germline, CDR1 is DFQATT and CDR2 is SNEGSKA (reference sequence). The CDR3 DNA sequence: TGCAGTGCTAGAGTGACAGGGTTAAGGAACTCACCCCTCCACTTT. Protein: CSARVTGLRNSPLHF.

This clonotype was detected a few times. The chain carries TRBV5-1 and TRBJ2-3, with 9 bases lining up with TRBD2. Trimming at V came to 0 bases and at J to 3 bases, leaving 2 bases not matched to a gene. The CDR3 length is 15 residues. Looked up from germline, CDR1 is SGHRS and CDR2 is YFSETQ. CDR3 nucleotides: TGCGCCAGCAGCTTGGTAGCGGGAGCAACAGATACGCAGTATTTT. Translating gives CASSLVAGATDTQYF.

The V call is TRBV2, the J call TRBJ2-7, with D possibly being TRBD1 or TRBD2 (6 bases each). V was pared by 8 bases and J by 1 base, with 15 bases between. This CDR3 region has 14 residues. Germline CDR1 reads SNHLY; CDR2 reads FYNNEI. The CDR3 region has the DNA TGTGCCAGCCGCTACGGGGGCGGATCCTACGAGCAGTACTTC. Amino acid sequence: CASRYGGGSYEQYF.

CDR3 nucleotides: TGTGCCAGCTTCAAGCTTGTCTCCTATGGCTACACCTTC. This gives the protein CASFKLVSYGYTF. V usage is TRBV6-6 and J usage is TRBJ1-2; D unresolved. V shed 8 bases and J shed 4 bases, with 14 bases lying between them. The CDR3 has 13 amino acids. Looked up from germline, CDR1 is MNHNY and CDR2 is SVGAGI (reference sequence).

This clonotype was observed a handful of times. This chain connects TRBV7-2 to TRBJ2-1; 8 bases line up with TRBD1. Germline CDR1 reads SGHTA; CDR2 reads FQGNSA. The J segment lost 7 bases and the V segment lost 6 bases, leaving 8 bases of the junction unmatched. This CDR3 region has 14 residues. CDR3 loop: CASREQGEENEQFF. The CDR3 DNA is TGTGCCAGCAGGGAACAGGGGGAAGAGAATGAGCAGTTCTTC.

This clonotype was detected many times. This rearrangement joins TRBV20-1 to TRBJ2-3; 11 bases match TRBD2. V lost 2 bases and J lost 4; bases outside the gene matches: 2. The germline CDR1 and CDR2 sequences are DFQATT and SNEGSKA (reference sequence). The CDR3 has 14 residues. The CDR3 loop is CSARLAGGPDTQYF. CDR3 coding DNA: TGCAGTGCTAGACTAGCGGGAGGTCCAGATACGCAGTATTTT.

V and J are TRBV30 and TRBJ2-7; TRBD1 agrees at 10 bases. CDR3 size: 14 residues. V was pared by 5 bases and J by 5 bases, with 9 bases of the junction left unmatched. The germline CDR1 and CDR2 sequences are GTSNPN and SVGIG (reference sequence). The CDR3 sequence is CAWVLPGQGHEQYF. In DNA, the CDR3 is TGTGCCTGGGTTCTGCCGGGACAGGGGCACGAGCAGTACTTC.

In its sample, this clonotype was seen many times. V and J are TRBV7-2 and TRBJ1-1; D gene ambiguous. This CDR3 region has 14 residues. Trimming left V 7 bases short and J 4 bases short, with 16 bases between. In germline, CDR1 is SGHTA, CDR2 FQGNSA. For the CDR3, the DNA is TGTGCCAGCACTAATTGGATGGGGTCCACTGAAGCTTTCTTT. Translated, it gives CASTNWMGSTEAFF.

The chain joins TRBV7-9 to TRBJ2-5, with 7 positions matching TRBD1. Trimming at V came to 2 bases and at J to 5 bases, leaving 5 bases not matched to a gene. Germline assignment: CDR1 SEHNR and CDR2 FQNEAQ (reference sequence). CDR3 length equals 14 residues. CDR3 in amino acids: CASSLPDRAETQYF. Here the CDR3 DNA reads TGTGCCAGCAGCTTACCCGACAGGGCGGAGACCCAGTACTTC.

This clonotype was detected many times. The chain employs TRBV7-9 and TRBJ2-3; TRBD2 is a possible D gene (6 bases). CDR1 and CDR2 from the germline V gene are SEHNR and FQNEAQ (reference sequence). The CDR3 runs 15 residues. The V and J ends lost 0 bases and 2 bases respectively, with 9 bases between them. CDR3 nucleotide sequence: TGTGCCAGCAGCTTAGCCCGGGACTTCACAGATACGCAGTATTTT. It is translated as CASSLARDFTDTQYF.

The J gene is TRBJ2-3, the V gene TRBV7-9; 7 bases fit TRBD2. Trimming took 11 bases from V and 2 from J; bases not matched to a gene: 16. Germline V gene sequence: CDR1 SEHNR, CDR2 FQNEAQ (reference sequence). CDR3 length: 16 residues. The CDR3 nucleotides read TGTGCCTTCAGCTTATGGGGAGGGGCCAACACAGATACGCAGTATTTT. This sequence encodes CAFSLWGGANTDTQYF.

This CDR3 reads CASSLRMWGANTGELFF. DNA of the CDR3: TGCGCCAGCAGCCTCAGAATGTGGGGGGCGAACACCGGGGAGCTGTTTTTT. The rearrangement uses TRBV4-1 and TRBJ2-2; D is possibly TRBD2 (6 bases). CDR1 and CDR2 (germline): MGHRA, YSYEKL. The CDR3 extends over 17 amino acids. The V gene lost 4 bases and the J gene lost 0 bases, with 15 bases spanning the gap.